Sequencing of this TCR beta chain was carried out in a study of T cell repertoires in cytomegalovirus infection. A single record per CDR3 protein comes from TCRdb applying MiXCR to the reads. The data hold 740,000 or so distinct CDR3 sequences, with about a third observed a single time. General study points: The ex vivo response was dominated by HLA-C-restricted CMV-specific TCR beta clonotypes.

With respect to this clonotype: Its specificity is not known.

The CDR3 is 13 residues long. In germline, CDR1 is MNHNS, CDR2 SASEGT. V was pared by 2 bases and J by 2 bases, with 7 bases between. Sequenced sample: PBMCs. This TCR came from a human donor in good health (CMV status not recorded). Some clones in this sample may be carry-over from other donors' samples. This rearrangement joins TRBV6-1 to TRBJ2-7; a possible D gene is TRBD2 (5 bases). Here the CDR3 DNA reads TGTGCCAGCAGTGAACGGGATACCTACGAGCAGTACTTC. Residues: CASSERDTYEQYF.